These T cell receptor beta chains were read from a single sample in a study of T cells in Graves' hyperthyroidism and ophthalmopathy. Each CDR3 protein gets one entry after TCRdb re-called the multiplex PCR reads with MiXCR. This table holds hundreds of thousands of distinct CDR3 sequences, 15% to 20% found once. The sequencing input was blood. These receptors all come from a young woman with Graves' hyperthyroidism. The CDR3 runs from the conserved cysteine through the conserved F or W. D genes are given only for firm matches. Only some rows state a clone size, as once, few, many or a class for expanded clones.

V gene	clone size	J gene	D gene	CDR3 length	CDR3 protein	CDR3 DNA
TRBV6-4	many	TRBJ2-1	.	13	CASSDSTSLEQFF	TGTGCCAGCAGTGACTCAACTAGCCTTGAGCAGTTCTTC
TRBV2	few	TRBJ2-5	.	14	CASSSRVGGETQYF	TGTGCCAGCAGCTCTCGGGTGGGTGGAGAGACCCAGTACTTC
TRBV29-1	once	TRBJ2-1	.	14	CTPGGVGSYNEQFF	TGCACCCCAGGCGGGGTGGGATCCTACAATGAGCAGTTCTTC
TRBV5-1	many	TRBJ1-1	.	13	CASSLSQGTEAFF	TGCGCCAGCAGCTTGTCGCAGGGAACTGAAGCTTTCTTT
TRBV2	many	TRBJ1-1	.	12	CASSASGTEAFF	TGTGCCAGCAGCGCATCGGGGACTGAAGCTTTCTTT
TRBV11-2	many	TRBJ2-5	TRBD1	14	CASSLDRAAETQYF	TGTGCCAGCAGCTTGGACAGGGCGGCCGAGACCCAGTACTTC
TRBV28	many	TRBJ1-5	.	15	CASSKPRGAYLPQHF	TGTGCCAGCAGCAAACCTCGGGGAGCGTATCTGCCCCAGCATTTT
TRBV4-1	few	TRBJ1-2	TRBD1	17	CASSQGVFTGGDYGYTF	TGCGCCAGCAGCCAAGGCGTTTTTACAGGGGGAGACTATGGCTACACCTTC
TRBV6-1	many	TRBJ2-7	.	15	CASRRSGTENYEQYF	TGTGCCAGCAGACGGTCCGGGACGGAGAACTACGAGCAGTACTTC
TRBV6-1	.	TRBJ1-5	TRBD1	17	CASPPIPMTGGTQPQHF	TGTGCCAGCCCCCCCATCCCGATGACAGGGGGTACTCAGCCCCAGCATTTT
TRBV7-6	many	TRBJ2-5	.	15	CASSQTPGDQETQYF	TGTGCCAGCAGCCAAACGCCGGGAGATCAAGAGACCCAGTACTTC
TRBV28	many	TRBJ2-1	TRBD2	15	CASITPGLAGNEQFF	TGTGCCAGCATTACCCCCGGGCTAGCGGGCAATGAGCAGTTCTTC
TRBV3-1	.	TRBJ2-1	.	18	CASSQDWGLVETYNEQFF	TGTGCCAGCAGCCAAGATTGGGGGCTAGTAGAAACCTACAATGAGCAGTTCTTC
TRBV12-3/TRBV12-4	many	TRBJ1-4	TRBD1	15	CASSSSGTGNEKLFF	TGTGCCAGCAGTTCTTCCGGGACAGGGAACGAAAAACTGTTTTTT
TRBV12-3/TRBV12-4	many	TRBJ2-1	TRBD1	15	CASRHRGAPYNEQFF	TGTGCCAGCAGACACAGGGGAGCCCCCTACAATGAGCAGTTCTTC
TRBV7-2	many	TRBJ2-7	.	16	CASSPTEWAPNYEQYF	TGTGCCAGCAGCCCCACTGAATGGGCCCCCAACTACGAGCAGTACTTC
TRBV20-1	few	TRBJ2-5	TRBD2	14	CSASLLAGGETQYF	TGCAGTGCTAGTCTACTAGCGGGAGGAGAGACCCAGTACTTC
TRBV28	many	TRBJ1-2	.	13	CANSHDRLYGYTF	TGTGCCAACTCACACGACCGGCTCTATGGCTACACCTTC
TRBV3-1	few	TRBJ2-3	TRBD2	17	CASSQGSASGSGDTQYF	TGTGCCAGCAGCCAAGGGTCCGCTAGCGGGAGTGGGGATACGCAGTATTTT
TRBV10-3	few	TRBJ2-1	.	12	CAISEVENEQFF	TGTGCCATCAGTGAGGTGGAGAATGAGCAGTTCTTC
TRBV5-4	.	TRBJ1-6	.	16	CASSLAMRVWNSPLHF	TGTGCCAGCAGCTTGGCCATGAGGGTCTGGAATTCACCCCTCCACTTT
TRBV9	.	TRBJ1-1	.	15	CASSVGSRGVTEAFF	TGTGCCAGCAGCGTAGGATCCAGGGGCGTCACTGAAGCTTTCTTT
TRBV5-6	many	TRBJ2-5	.	13	CASSLWVEETQYF	TGTGCCAGCAGCTTGTGGGTGGAAGAGACCCAGTACTTC
TRBV7-2	many	TRBJ2-2	TRBD2	15	CASNLLAGGTGELFF	TGTGCCAGCAACCTCCTAGCGGGGGGGACCGGGGAGCTGTTTTTT
TRBV7-2	.	TRBJ2-3	TRBD2	17	CASSLVLAGGPEDTQYF	TGTGCCAGCAGCTTAGTGCTAGCGGGAGGGCCGGAGGATACGCAGTATTTT
TRBV11-1	many	TRBJ2-7	TRBD1	14	CASTLDRASYEQYF	TGTGCCAGCACACTCGACAGGGCCTCCTACGAGCAGTACTTC
TRBV9	many	TRBJ2-7	TRBD2	16	CASSVGLAGTSYEQYF	TGTGCCAGCAGCGTTGGACTAGCGGGAACGTCCTACGAGCAGTACTTC
TRBV7-6	.	TRBJ2-1	TRBD1	17	CASSITTGAMGYNEQFF	TGTGCCAGCAGCATAACGACAGGGGCGATGGGATACAATGAGCAGTTCTTC
TRBV2	.	TRBJ2-2	TRBD1	15	CASTWTGSNTGELFF	TGTGCCAGCACTTGGACAGGATCGAACACCGGGGAGCTGTTTTTT
TRBV10-3	.	TRBJ1-3	.	15	CAISPGRLSGNTIYF	TGTGCCATCAGTCCAGGGAGACTCTCTGGAAACACCATATATTTT
TRBV24-1	many	TRBJ2-6	.	16	CATSEPTDSGANVLTF	TGTGCCACCAGTGAACCAACGGACTCTGGGGCCAACGTCCTGACTTTC
TRBV20-1	.	TRBJ2-7	.	15	CSARDPGRHPYEQYF	TGCAGTGCTAGAGACCCGGGACGACATCCCTACGAGCAGTACTTC
TRBV18	.	TRBJ1-2	TRBD1	15	CASAPLRDRGYGYTF	TGTGCCAGCGCACCACTCCGGGACAGGGGATATGGCTACACCTTC
TRBV7-9	.	TRBJ1-1	.	15	CASSRDKGADTEAFF	TGTGCCAGCAGCAGAGATAAGGGCGCCGACACTGAAGCTTTCTTT
TRBV29-1	many	TRBJ2-3	TRBD2	18	CSVDGLAGGTTSTDTQYF	TGCAGCGTCGATGGACTAGCGGGAGGAACTACTAGCACAGATACGCAGTATTTT
TRBV20-1	many	TRBJ2-7	TRBD1	15	CSARDWDRGSYEQYF	TGCAGTGCTAGAGATTGGGACAGGGGCTCCTACGAGCAGTACTTC
TRBV3-1	.	TRBJ2-2	.	16	CASSPMGGTNTGGLFF	TGTGCCAGCAGCCCCATGGGCGGGACGAACACCGGGGGGCTGTTTTTT
TRBV30	few	TRBJ1-5	TRBD1	13	CAWSVIGGQPQHF	TGTGCCTGGAGTGTAATAGGGGGCCAGCCCCAGCATTTT
TRBV19	few	TRBJ2-1	.	13	CASSIDRGSEQFF	TGTGCCAGTAGTATAGATCGGGGCAGTGAGCAGTTCTTC
TRBV5-6	.	TRBJ2-1	.	12	CASSSGNDEQFF	TGTGCCAGCAGCTCAGGTAACGATGAGCAGTTCTTC
TRBV6-1	.	TRBJ1-2	.	17	CASSEYNVGSYADGYTF	TGTGCCAGCAGTGAATATAATGTAGGGTCCTACGCTGATGGCTACACCTTC
TRBV28	many	TRBJ2-7	TRBD2	17	CASSSSSTSGRPYEQYF	TGTGCCAGCAGTTCATCTTCTACTAGCGGGAGACCCTACGAGCAGTACTTC
TRBV6-2/TRBV6-3	few	TRBJ2-3	.	13	CASSYTRTDTQYF	TGTGCCAGCAGTTACACGAGGACTGATACGCAGTATTTT
TRBV4-1	many	TRBJ2-5	.	14	CASSRDNNGETQYF	TGCGCCAGCAGCCGAGACAACAACGGAGAGACCCAGTACTTC
TRBV20-1	few	TRBJ2-7	TRBD2	15	CSARGSSGSRDKQYF	TGCAGTGCTAGAGGGTCCAGCGGGAGTAGGGATAAGCAGTACTTC
TRBV20-1	many	TRBJ1-1	.	14	CSAKSGDQHTEAFF	TGCAGTGCTAAATCCGGGGACCAGCACACTGAAGCTTTCTTT
TRBV28	many	TRBJ2-1	.	12	CASSFYYNEQFF	TGTGCCAGCAGTTTTTACTACAATGAGCAGTTCTTC
TRBV29-1	few	TRBJ1-1	.	12	CSVEVGGGGAFF	TGCAGCGTTGAAGTTGGAGGAGGTGGGGCTTTCTTT
TRBV11-1	many	TRBJ2-7	.	15	CASSQAGTLSYEQYF	TGTGCCAGCTCTCAGGCCGGGACACTATCCTACGAGCAGTACTTC
TRBV28	many	TRBJ2-7	TRBD2	14	CASASSGTSYEQYF	TGTGCCAGCGCCTCGAGCGGGACCTCCTACGAGCAGTACTTC
TRBV30	few	TRBJ2-7	.	11	CAWAGIYEQYF	TGTGCCTGGGCAGGGATCTACGAGCAGTACTTC
TRBV27	few	TRBJ2-7	TRBD2	14	CASSLSLAAYEQYF	TGTGCCAGCAGTTTAAGTCTAGCGGCCTACGAGCAGTACTTC